The next 23 T cell receptor beta chains were all read from a single sample in a study of CD8 T cells in ankylosing spondylitis. In TCRdb, the 5' RACE reads were re-called with MiXCR into one record per CDR3 protein. This sample has fewer than 250,000 distinct CDR3 sequences; roughly 10% occur once, and the top ten carry around 2.6%. Input material: blood, either unsorted or a sorted T cell fraction (not recorded which). All receptors derive from a male donor with ankylosing spondylitis or in good health (not recorded which).

In this sample, this clonotype turned up many times. V is TRBV20-1 and J is TRBJ2-1; 11 nucleotides match TRBD2. Germline V gene sequence: CDR1 DFQATT, CDR2 SNEGSKA (reference sequence). The ends lost 5 bases at V and 4 bases at J; junction bases unmatched: 4. The CDR3 extends over 14 amino acids. The CDR3 nucleotides are TGCAGTGCTTCGACTAGCGGGATATACAATGAGCAGTTCTTC. It is translated as CSASTSGIYNEQFF.

The table lists this clonotype with a count of one. This chain connects TRBV6-7 to TRBJ2-7; D could derive from TRBD1 or TRBD2 (5 bases each). TRBV6-7 has ORF status, its function being uncertain. The CDR3 length is 16 residues. The CDR3 sequence: CARGVSVEDFPNEQYF. In DNA form, the CDR3 reads TGTGCTAGAGGGGTTTCGGTCGAGGACTTCCCTAACGAGCAGTACTTC.

The chain is built from TRBV6-1 and TRBJ2-7, with TRBD2 matching over 11 bases. The junction had 6 bases not matched to a gene; V was cut back by 8 bases and J by 0 bases. This CDR3 is 15 amino acids long. The germline V gene encodes CDR1 MNHNS and CDR2 SASEGT. As DNA, the CDR3 is TGTGCCAGCCGCCCGGGACTAGCGGTCTCCTACGAGCAGTACTTC. Amino acids: CASRPGLAVSYEQYF.

The sample holds many counts of this clonotype. V gene TRBV27 combines with J gene TRBJ2-7; TRBD1 matches 7 bases. V lost 4 bases to trimming and J lost 6 bases; unmatched junction nucleotides: 3. Per the germline V gene, CDR1 is MNHEY and CDR2 is SMNVEV (reference sequence). The CDR3 spans 12 residues. As DNA, the CDR3 is TGTGCCAGCAGTTCGACAGGGCTCGAGCAGTACTTC. It is translated as CASSSTGLEQYF.

The chain carries TRBV5-4 and TRBJ2-3, with 7 bases identical to TRBD2. This CDR3 has 17 amino acids. CDR1 SGHNT and CDR2 YYREEE come from the germline V gene (reference sequence). The V and J ends lost 4 bases and 6 bases, in that order; junction bases with no gene match: 17. Written as DNA, the CDR3 is TGTGCCAGCAGCCCTCTCGGGAGCTCATCACTAGCGGATACGCAGTATTTT. It yields the protein CASSPLGSSSLADTQYF.

This clonotype showed up many times. This CDR3 is CSATARDRTSTDTQYF. CDR3 DNA: TGCAGTGCCACCGCAAGGGACAGGACTAGCACAGATACGCAGTATTTT. The V call is TRBV20-1, the J call TRBJ2-3, with 8 bases that match TRBD1. Germline values: CDR1 DFQATT, CDR2 SNEGSKA (reference sequence). J gave up 0 bases and V 6 bases, and 11 bases lay outside the gene matches. The CDR3 consists of 16 residues.

This clonotype was recorded many times. V is TRBV10-3 and J is TRBJ2-7; 9 bases fit TRBD1. This CDR3 is built from 17 residues. Germline loops: CDR1 ENHRY, CDR2 SYGVKD. Trimming at V came to 4 bases and at J to 2 bases, leaving 12 bases not matched to a gene. CDR3 nucleotides: TGTGCCATCAGTGGAGAGCCCGGGGGGACAGGGACCTACGAGCAGTACTTC. This gives the protein CAISGEPGGTGTYEQYF.

This clonotype was seen a handful of times. The J gene is TRBJ2-5, the V gene TRBV11-2; no firm D call. The CDR3 spans 12 residues. CDR1 is SGHAT and CDR2 is FQNNGV in the germline V gene. The V and J ends lost 4 bases and 5 bases respectively, with 8 bases between them. The CDR3 coding sequence is TGTGCCAGCAGCTCTCAAAGGGAGACCCAGTACTTC. It encodes CASSSQRETQYF.

The CDR3 region is CASSRDRGIEQYF. The CDR3, as DNA: TGCGCCAGCAGCCGGGACAGGGGGATCGAGCAGTACTTC. V and J are TRBV5-1 and TRBJ2-7; 11 bases map to TRBD1. This CDR3 comprises 13 residues. Germline CDR1 SGHRS, CDR2 YFSETQ. The ends lost 4 bases at V and 6 bases at J; junction bases unmatched: 3.

The V gene is TRBV7-9, the J gene TRBJ1-2; D perhaps matches TRBD1 (6 bases). CDR1 and CDR2 (germline): SEHNR, FQNEAQ (reference sequence). Trimming took 2 bases from V and 3 from J, leaving 10 bases between them. CDR3 length equals 14 residues. CDR3 bases: TGTGCCAGCAGCTTAACAGGGACCGACTATGGCTACACCTTC. Protein product: CASSLTGTDYGYTF.

The table lists this clonotype with many counts. V and J are TRBV5-1 and TRBJ1-1; tentatively, D is TRBD1 (6 bases). Looked up from germline, CDR1 is SGHRS and CDR2 is YFSETQ. CDR3 length: 14 residues. The germline V and J ends were trimmed by 4 bases and 2 bases, with 12 bases remaining between them. The CDR3 region has the DNA TGCGCCAGCAGCCAGGACAGACTTAACACTGAAGCTTTCTTT. This gives the protein CASSQDRLNTEAFF. Filled out from reference TRBV5-1 and TRBJ1-1, the complete variable domain reads KAGVTQTPRYLIKTRGQQVTLSCSPISGHRSVSWYQQTPGQGLQFLFEYFSETQRNKGNFPGRFSGRQFSNSRSEMNVSTLELGDSALYLCASSQDRLNTEAFFGQGTRLTVV.

This clonotype was observed a few times. This rearrangement joins TRBV6-4 to TRBJ2-3; D is possibly TRBD2 (5 bases). Trimming pared 0 bases from V and 3 bases from J, leaving 13 bases between. This CDR3 has 16 amino acids. CDR1 and CDR2 from the germline V gene are MRHNA and SNTAGT. CDR3 sequence reads: CASSDSGAGSTDTQYF. Written as DNA, the CDR3 is TGTGCCAGCAGTGACTCGGGCGCGGGCTCAACAGATACGCAGTATTTT.

This clonotype was found many times. The chain uses TRBV5-1 and TRBJ1-1; D ambiguous. The V end was cut by 0 bases, the J end by 1 base, with 10 bases between. Germline CDR1 reads SGHRS; CDR2 reads YFSETQ. CDR3 length: 15 residues. The CDR3, as DNA: TGCGCCAGCAGCTTGGAATGGGTGGGGAACACTGAAGCTTTCTTT. This codes for CASSLEWVGNTEAFF.

The V gene is TRBV7-9, the J gene TRBJ2-7; 7 bases align to TRBD1. CDR3 length equals 14 residues. Germline CDR1 is SEHNR and CDR2 is FQNEAQ (reference sequence). The ends lost 7 bases at V and 2 bases at J; junction bases unmatched: 8. Written as DNA, the CDR3 is TGTGCCAGCACCATGAGGGACAGTCCCTACGAGCAGTACTTC. Encoded protein: CASTMRDSPYEQYF.

In this sample, this clonotype turned up many times. V usage is TRBV2 and J usage is TRBJ1-6; D gene unclear. The germline V gene encodes CDR1 SNHLY and CDR2 FYNNEI. The CDR3 is 13 residues long. V lost 3 bases and J 8 bases, leaving 8 bases between the germline ends. This CDR3 is CASSEGRDSPLHF. In nucleotides, the CDR3 is TGTGCCAGCAGTGAGGGGAGGGATTCACCCCTCCACTTT.

This clonotype was counted at least ten times. The CDR3 loop reads CASISARAVNTGELFF. Here the CDR3 DNA reads TGTGCCAGCATCTCGGCCCGGGCAGTGAACACCGGGGAGCTGTTTTTT. The chain is built from TRBV11-2 and TRBJ2-2; D remains unclear. Germline lookup yields CDR1 SGHAT and CDR2 FQNNGV. The V gene lost 7 bases and the J gene lost 1 base, with 16 bases spanning the gap. CDR3 length equals 16 residues.

This clonotype was found many times. This chain uses TRBV10-3 with TRBJ2-3; the D gene is possibly TRBD1 (6 bases). The CDR3 extends over 14 amino acids. Germline CDR1 is ENHRY and CDR2 is SYGVKD. The V gene lost 6 bases and the J gene lost 2 bases, with 12 bases spanning the gap. CDR3 in DNA: TGTGCCATCAGCCCGGACAGCTTCACAGATACGCAGTATTTT. This encodes CAISPDSFTDTQYF.

In this sample, this clonotype turned up a few times. V gene TRBV15 combines with J gene TRBJ2-5; tentative D call: TRBD2 (5 bases). V gave up 8 bases and J gave up 4 bases, with 11 bases separating them. Germline V lookup: CDR1 LNHNV, CDR2 YYDKDF (reference sequence). The CDR3 runs to 12 residues. CDR3 bases: TGTGCCACCGGGATGGCGGGAGAGACCCAGTACTTC. Residues: CATGMAGETQYF.

In its sample, this clonotype was seen a few times. V and J are TRBV20-1 and TRBJ2-3; the D gene is possibly TRBD1 (6 bases). This CDR3 contains 15 residues. The germline V gene encodes CDR1 DFQATT and CDR2 SNEGSKA (reference sequence). V shed 7 bases and J shed 6 bases, with 23 bases lying between them. This chain's CDR3 is CSVNPGTKYVDTQYF. The CDR3 DNA follows: TGCAGTGTTAATCCAGGGACAAAATATGTGGATACGCAGTATTTT.

In this sample, this clonotype turned up many times. The chain has TRBV20-1 and TRBJ1-2; D not certain. V was cut by 3 bases and J by 6 bases, with 5 bases left in between. Germline CDR1 and CDR2: DFQATT and SNEGSKA (reference sequence). The CDR3 sequence is 10 residues long. For the CDR3, the DNA is TGCAGTGCTAGCGGGGATGGCTACACCTTC. This gives the protein CSASGDGYTF.

This clonotype has a count of ten or more. The chain carries TRBV5-1 and TRBJ2-3; D is unresolved. The CDR3 is made up of 13 amino acids. V was cut by 5 bases and J by 2 bases, with 9 bases left in between. Germline CDR1 is SGHRS and CDR2 is YFSETQ. CDR3 sequence (DNA): TGCGCCAGCAGGGGTCCTGACACAGATACGCAGTATTTT. The encoded protein is CASRGPDTDTQYF.

This clonotype was seen ten or more times. This rearrangement joins TRBV6-4 to TRBJ2-2, with 7 bases aligning to TRBD2. The CDR3 contains 14 residues. Unmatched junction bases numbered 0, after V lost 0 bases and J lost 5 bases. The V gene's germline CDR1 is MRHNA and CDR2 SNTAGT. The CDR3 sequence is CASSDSGGTGELFF. The CDR3 nucleotides read TGTGCCAGCAGTGACTCGGGAGGGACCGGGGAGCTGTTTTTT.

This clonotype was recorded at least ten times. The chain combines TRBV5-1 with TRBJ2-7, with a tentative D call TRBD2 (5 bases). CDR1 and CDR2 (germline): SGHRS, YFSETQ. Trimming stripped 5 bases from V and 0 bases from J, with 12 bases between. The CDR3 has 14 amino acids. CDR3 amino acids: CASSASLASYEQYF. CDR3 DNA: TGCGCCAGCAGTGCATCCCTAGCCTCCTACGAGCAGTACTTC.